This T cell receptor (beta chain) was captured by sequencing in a study of T cells in localized non-small cell lung cancer. Study-wide results and caveats: Higher blood T cell density went with longer overall survival. Since sequencing was restricted to only one region of the tumor, intratumor heterogeneity remains a possibility. Uninvolved adjacent lung had more T cell clonality than any other tissue, topping tumor.

The data were produced by immunoSEQ multiplex PCR, yet TCRdb's version contains in-frame clones alone and is incomplete. The table lists roughly 14,000 clones, more than 65% of them singletons. About this clone itself: What it binds is not known.

The germline CDR1 and CDR2 sequences are SGHAT and FQNNGV. The CDR3 covers 16 residues. V lost 2 bases and J 1 base, leaving 14 bases between the germline ends. The J gene is TRBJ1-1, the V gene TRBV11-2; D might be TRBD1 (6 bases). The receptor was isolated from a female donor older than 55 with stage I squamous cell lung carcinoma. Sequences were derived from peripheral blood, sampled before any cancer treatment. CDR3 sequence (DNA): TGTGCCAGCAGCTTATGGGGAGGGGGTTGGAACACTGAAGCTTTCTTT. Translation: CASSLWGGGWNTEAFF.